This T cell receptor (beta chain) derives from a study of blood T cells in healthy people across ages. Points from the study as a whole: It was the long-lived donors that had more naive CD4+ cells and higher diversity than aged donors.

A sample-barcoded 5' primer and a J-beta primer mix were used in a second PCR of about 7 to 12 cycles. A template-switch adaptor that had 12 random nucleotides put a tag on each cDNA molecule. TCRdb re-called the 5' RACE reads through MiXCR, storing one row per CDR3 protein. Seen here are 1.5 million to 2 million distinct CDR3 sequences, 49% observed once, and the top ten hold over 2%. This clonotype was picked up a small number of times. The antigen is not known. CDR1 is MNHNS, CDR2 SASEGT, per germline. The J segment lost 5 bases and the V segment lost 6 bases, leaving 10 bases of the junction unmatched. The CDR3 consists of 15 residues.

Sample: blood. The TCR originated in a middle-aged woman in good health. The chain carries TRBV6-1 and TRBJ2-5, with 9 bases that match TRBD1. CDR3 loop: CASSRTGDKVETQYF. The CDR3, as DNA: TGTGCCAGCAGCCGGACAGGGGATAAAGTGGAGACCCAGTACTTC.